Listed below are T cell receptor beta chains from one sample, sequenced in a study of blood T cells in healthy people across ages. TCRdb fed the 5' RACE reads into MiXCR, producing one record per CDR3 protein. Of hundreds of thousands of distinct CDR3 sequences in the sample, 49% were seen once. Sequenced: blood. The receptors stem from an older woman in good health. Each CDR3 is given without its conserved first and last residue. Fields, in order: V gene, J gene, CDR3 protein.

TRBV4-3	TRBJ2-3	ASSQETTSRTDTQY
TRBV29-1	TRBJ2-7	GGDGTSSYEQY
TRBV3-1	TRBJ2-7	ASSQGQGWYEQY
TRBV7-3	TRBJ2-3	ASSLTTSGISDTQY
TRBV18	TRBJ2-1	ASSLVGAGVFDEQF
TRBV4-2	TRBJ1-4	ASSQDSSRGAGEKLF
TRBV29-1	TRBJ2-1	SALVTGLYNEQF
TRBV6-6	TRBJ1-6	ASTPSATSPLH
TRBV29-1	TRBJ2-4	SASLAQNIQY
TRBV20-1	TRBJ1-5	SARADSNQPQH
TRBV5-1	TRBJ1-2	ASSLEEGAQGYT
TRBV7-2	TRBJ2-7	ASSLAVGEGYEQY
TRBV30	TRBJ1-2	AWSLDRGGIIGYT
TRBV7-8	TRBJ2-1	ASSHRLGKITSGKSYNEQF
TRBV6-6	TRBJ1-2	ASSYGRSPNYGYT
TRBV7-9	TRBJ2-5	ASSWGQGETQY
TRBV2	TRBJ1-1	ASTPRHLNTEAF
TRBV14	TRBJ2-7	ASSWSTYEQY
TRBV6-6	TRBJ1-1	ASSWVITEAF
TRBV12-3/TRBV12-4	TRBJ1-2	ASSLSAGILYGYT
TRBV20-1	NA	SASSPLAKETQY
TRBV5-1	TRBJ2-6	ASSSNREPGANVLT
TRBV28	TRBJ2-3	ASSLLITDGEDTQY
TRBV15	TRBJ1-2	ATSQGGFRCNYGYT
TRBV20-1	TRBJ2-5	SALTSGETQY
TRBV5-1	TRBJ1-1	ASSPTMNTEAF
TRBV7-2	TRBJ2-3	ASSKVGASTDTQY
TRBV18	TRBJ2-5	ASSRLGGETQY
TRBV20-1	TRBJ2-7	SATPSSYEQY
TRBV9	TRBJ2-1	ASSEEQPGRNEQF
TRBV6-6	TRBJ2-3	ASTLGQGTDTQY
TRBV3-1	TRBJ2-1	ASSAINEQF
TRBV6-2/TRBV6-3	TRBJ2-2	ASSRGTGAGELF
TRBV7-2	TRBJ2-1	ASSLGGRWGEQF
TRBV6-1	TRBJ2-7	ASSLTSGRYEQY
TRBV20-1	TRBJ2-7	SARDFGYEQY
TRBV7-2	TRBJ1-1	ASSPQLRTEAF
TRBV6-2/TRBV6-3	TRBJ1-1	ASNREGVNTEAF
TRBV5-1	TRBJ1-1	ASSSPQNTEAF
TRBV5-1	TRBJ1-1	ASSFPDSAEAF
TRBV29-1	TRBJ2-1	SAPAGSLGRQF
TRBV29-1	TRBJ2-2	SVAGTSGNTGELF
TRBV20-1	TRBJ1-6	SARDSAVGNSPLH
TRBV28	TRBJ2-7	ASKRGAYEQY
TRBV4-3	TRBJ2-5	ASSQVGSRSETQY
TRBV7-3	TRBJ2-3	ASSSSGMSTDTQY
TRBV20-1	TRBJ2-3	SARLAGGFTDTQY
TRBV20-1	TRBJ2-7	SERGTDPYEQY
TRBV6-2/TRBV6-3	TRBJ1-1	ASSLGQGAAEAF
TRBV7-9	TRBJ2-7	ANSQGKGSGEQY
TRBV20-1	TRBJ2-5	SARDSGKGEETQY
TRBV7-2	TRBJ2-7	ASSQGGLAGGREQY
TRBV5-1	TRBJ2-5	ASSLGLAGGGETQY